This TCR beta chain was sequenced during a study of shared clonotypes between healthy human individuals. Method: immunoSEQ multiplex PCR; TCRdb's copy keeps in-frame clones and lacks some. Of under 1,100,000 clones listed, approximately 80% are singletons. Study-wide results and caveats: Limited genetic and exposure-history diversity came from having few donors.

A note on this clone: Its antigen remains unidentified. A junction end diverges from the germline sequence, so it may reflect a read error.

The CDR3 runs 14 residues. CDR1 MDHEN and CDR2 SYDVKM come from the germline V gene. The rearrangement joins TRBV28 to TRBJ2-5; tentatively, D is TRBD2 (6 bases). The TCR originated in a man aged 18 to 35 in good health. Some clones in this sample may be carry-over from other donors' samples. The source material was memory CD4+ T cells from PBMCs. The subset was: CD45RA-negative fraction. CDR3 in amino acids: CASTLGRTTKTQYF. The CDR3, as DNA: TGTGCCAGCACTTTAGGGAGGACCACTAAGACCCAGTACTTC.